The 12 T cell receptor beta chains below all came from one sample that was sequenced in a study of a mutant IDH1 vaccine in newly diagnosed glioma. For these TCRs, the target antigens are not known. Sample time point: week 35, safety follow-up. A 20-mer mutant IDH1 peptide at 300 ug was injected subcutaneously with topical imiquimod. The repertoire was sequenced with immunoSEQ multiplex PCR; TCRdb's copy has only in-frame clones and lacks some. The sample has more than 60,000 clones; 74% are singletons. Sequencing was performed on PBMCs, taken from a glioma patient whose treatment included an IDH1 peptide vaccine. The origin of the receptors is a man aged 50-60 years with glioma.

The V gene is TRBV28, the J gene TRBJ1-5; D is uncertain. Germline loops: CDR1 MDHEN, CDR2 SYDVKM. The V and J ends lost 5 bases and 2 bases respectively, with 13 bases between them. This CDR3 has 15 amino acids. The CDR3 coding sequence is TGTGCCAGCAGTCGGACCCTGACGGGCAATCAGCCCCAGCATTTT. It translates to CASSRTLTGNQPQHF.

The J gene is TRBJ2-7, the V gene TRBV6-5, with 10 bases fitting TRBD1. This CDR3 comprises 15 residues. The ends lost 0 bases at V and 1 base at J; junction bases unmatched: 0. CDR1 MNHEY and CDR2 SVGAGI come from the germline V gene. The CDR3 region has the DNA TGTGCCAGCAGTTACTCGGGACAGGGGTCCTACGAGCAGTACTTC. It translates to CASSYSGQGSYEQYF.

The chain couples TRBV14 to TRBJ2-2; 7 bases map to TRBD1. Unmatched junction bases numbered 2, after V lost 3 bases and J lost 1 base. The germline V gene has CDR1 SGHDN and CDR2 FVKESK. The CDR3 extends over 15 amino acids. The DNA of the CDR3 is TGTGCCAGCAGCCACCGACAGGGGAACACCGGGGAGCTGTTTTTT. Its protein product is CASSHRQGNTGELFF. Full variable domain (missing parts from reference TRBV14 and TRBJ2-2): EAGVTQFPSHSVIEKGQTVTLRCDPISGHDNLYWYRRVMGKEIKFLLHFVKESKQDESGMPNNRFLAERTGGTYSTLKVQPAELEDSGVYFCASSHRQGNTGELFFGEGSRLTVL.

The chain carries TRBV5-6 and TRBJ2-2, with D possibly matching TRBD1 (6 bases). From germline, CDR1 is SGHDT and CDR2 YYEEEE. The CDR3 sequence is 15 residues long. V lost 3 bases, J lost 6 bases, and 15 bases lay in between. The CDR3 DNA is TGTGCCAGCAGCTCCGACACAGGGAGAGCCGGGGAGCTGTTTTTT. This translates into CASSSDTGRAGELFF.

The rearrangement joins TRBV4-1 to TRBJ1-4; 8 positions agree with TRBD1. Germline-derived CDR1 and CDR2 are MGHRA and YSYEKL. V dropped 5 bases and J dropped 7; count of bases not matched to a gene: 6. The CDR3 has 14 residues. CDR3 amino acids: CASSLTGESEKLFF. DNA of the CDR3: TGCGCCAGCAGCTTGACAGGGGAATCTGAAAAACTGTTTTTT.

The chain recombines TRBV11-2 with TRBJ1-2; tentatively, D is TRBD1 (5 bases). In germline, CDR1 is SGHAT, CDR2 FQNNGV. The CDR3 contains 13 residues. Trimming shortened V by 6 bases and J by 8 bases, and 16 bases separated the two germline ends. CDR3 protein: CASSSEGTGGYTF. In DNA, the CDR3 is TGTGCCAGCAGTTCGGAGGGGACGGGCGGCTACACCTTC.

This chain links TRBV27 with TRBJ2-6, with D uncertain. V shed 6 bases and J shed 4 bases, with 16 bases lying between them. This CDR3 is 16 amino acids long. CDR1 and CDR2 from the germline V gene are MNHEY and SMNVEV (reference sequence). The CDR3 nucleotides are TGTGCCAGCAGACCTCGAATGGGGTCAGGGGCCAACGTCCTGACTTTC. This codes for CASRPRMGSGANVLTF.

The table lists this clone with a count of one. J is TRBJ2-2 and V is TRBV7-9; 9 positions agree with TRBD1. From germline, CDR1 is SEHNR and CDR2 FQNEAQ (reference sequence). With 4 bases clipped from V and 6 bases from J, the junction kept 12 bases outside the gene matches. The CDR3 is 17 residues long. The CDR3 nucleotides are TGTGCCAGCAGCTCACAAGGACAGGGGTTAGCAGCCGGGGAGCTGTTTTTT. This gives the protein CASSSQGQGLAAGELFF. The variable domain in full, with the rest retrieved from reference TRBV7-9 and TRBJ2-2, is DTGVSQNPRHKITKRGQNVTFRCDPISEHNRLYWYRQTLGQGPEFLTYFQNEAQLEKSRLLSDRFSAERPKGSFSTLEIQRTEQGDSAMYLCASSSQGQGLAAGELFFGEGSRLTVL.

This clone has only one observation. This rearrangement joins TRBV30 to TRBJ2-5; 9 bases line up with TRBD2. The CDR3 has 17 amino acids. Trimming removed 2 bases from V and 5 bases from J; junction bases left unmatched: 15. Germline lookup yields CDR1 GTSNPN and CDR2 SVGIG (reference sequence). This CDR3 is CAWSQGLALDWGETQYF. CDR3 DNA sequence: TGTGCCTGGAGTCAAGGACTAGCGTTAGATTGGGGGGAGACCCAGTACTTC.

V gene TRBV19 combines with J gene TRBJ2-2; no reliable D call. V was shortened by 3 bases and J by 2 bases, with 13 bases between the two germline ends. Germline lookup yields CDR1 LNHDA and CDR2 SQIVND (reference sequence). The CDR3 is 16 amino acids. DNA for the CDR3: TGTGCCAGTAGTATCCTCCTAGTGGGAAACACCGGGGAGCTGTTTTTT. The encoded protein is CASSILLVGNTGELFF.

This clone was seen once. CDR3 coding DNA: TGTGCCAGCAGCCCCACAGGGGTTAACTATGGCTACACCTTC. It is translated as CASSPTGVNYGYTF. The V call is TRBV5-6, the J call TRBJ1-2; 7 bases line up with TRBD1. With V trimmed by 4 bases and J by 1 base, 4 bases remained unmatched. Germline V CDR1 and CDR2: SGHDT, YYEEEE. There are 14 residues in the CDR3.

In its sample, this clone was seen once. The chain has TRBV30 and TRBJ2-3, with 14 bases matching TRBD2. The CDR3 has 14 amino acids. The ends lost 5 bases at V and 6 bases at J; junction bases unmatched: 4. Germline V gives CDR1 GTSNPN, CDR2 SVGIG (reference sequence). The CDR3 sequence is CAWGWTSGGDTQYF. The CDR3 bases are TGTGCCTGGGGCTGGACTAGCGGGGGGGATACGCAGTATTTT.